Shown below are 12 T cell receptor beta chains from a single sample sequenced in a study of blood T cell repertoires in COVID-19. Only in-frame clones appear in the TCRdb table, and some are missing; sequencing was by immunoSEQ multiplex PCR. The sample records tens of thousands of clones, around 87% being singletons. Sequencing input: peripheral blood. These receptor sequences come from a human donor with active COVID-19. The donor label of this sample is uncertain.

This chain joins TRBV3-1 (or the pseudogene TRBV3-2) and TRBJ1-2, with 8 bases identical to TRBD1. J lost 4 bases, V lost 2 bases, and 3 bases had no gene match. Germline V gene lookup returns CDR1 LGHDT and CDR2 YNNKEL (reference sequence). The CDR3 totals 14 residues. CDR3 coding DNA: TGTGCCAGCAGCCAATTGGGACAGGCCTATGGCTACACCTTC. It translates to CASSQLGQAYGYTF.

The V call is TRBV7-9, the J call TRBJ2-7, with D possibly matching TRBD2 (5 bases). The V end lost 5 bases, the J end lost 6 bases, and 14 bases lay between the germline ends. The CDR3 is made up of 13 amino acids. Germline V gene lookup returns CDR1 SEHNR and CDR2 FQNEAQ (reference sequence). The CDR3: CASSERVQGEQYF. As DNA, the CDR3 is TGTGCCAGCAGCGAGAGGGTCCAAGGCGAGCAGTACTTC.

The chain has TRBV6-1 and TRBJ1-5; 8 positions agree with TRBD1. Looked up from germline, CDR1 is MNHNS and CDR2 is SASEGT. The CDR3 has 16 amino acids. Trimming took 2 bases from V and 6 from J; bases not matched to a gene: 9. The DNA of the CDR3 is TGTGCCAGCAGTGAAAGGGGGGCAGGGGGCGGTCAGCCCCAGCATTTT. Protein: CASSERGAGGGQPQHF.

This clone was detected once. The chain links TRBV5-4 to TRBJ2-1, with 12 bases aligning to TRBD1. The CDR3 runs 15 residues. Germline V CDR1 and CDR2: SGHNT, YYREEE (reference sequence). Germline trimming cut 6 bases from V and 10 bases from J; bases unmatched to any gene: 11. The CDR3 region is CASTSPGTGGVEQFF. The DNA for the CDR3 is TGTGCCAGCACCTCCCCGGGGACAGGGGGCGTAGAGCAGTTCTTC. Together with reference TRBV5-4 and TRBJ2-1, the CDR3 gives the full variable domain: ETGVTQSPTHLIKTRGQQVTLRCSSQSGHNTVSWYQQALGQGPQFIFQYYREEENGRGNFPPRFSGLQFPNYSSELNVNALELDDSALYLCASTSPGTGGVEQFFGPGTRLTVL.

This chain uses TRBV6-1 with TRBJ2-3, with TRBD1 matching over 8 bases. The CDR3 is made up of 14 amino acids. The V gene's germline CDR1 is MNHNS and CDR2 SASEGT. V lost 2 bases, J lost 2 bases, and 0 bases stayed unmatched. CDR3 sequence reads: CASSEQGATDTQYF. The CDR3 DNA sequence: TGTGCCAGCAGTGAACAGGGGGCCACAGATACGCAGTATTTT.

J is TRBJ2-6 and V is TRBV19; TRBD1 aligns across 7 bases. V lost 3 bases to trimming and J lost 1 base; unmatched junction nucleotides: 12. The CDR3 totals 19 residues. Germline CDR1 reads LNHDA; CDR2 reads SQIVND (reference sequence). The CDR3 DNA sequence: TGTGCCAGTAGTATCTCGGGGAGACAGGGAAAGTCTGGGGCCAACGTCCTGACTTTC. Its protein product is CASSISGRQGKSGANVLTF.

The CDR3 region has the DNA TGTGCCAGCAGCCAAAGCGGAGGGGGCGGCAATCAGCCCCAGCATTTT. Translation gives CASSQSGGGGNQPQHF. The chain carries TRBV3-1 (or the pseudogene TRBV3-2) and TRBJ1-5; 7 nucleotides agree with TRBD1. The CDR3 contains 16 residues. Losses at the gene ends were 2 bases for V and 2 bases for J; bases not matched to a gene: 6. CDR1 is LGHDT, CDR2 YNNKEL, per germline (reference sequence).

The chain joins TRBV2 to TRBJ2-3; TRBD1 is a possible D gene (6 bases). The germline V gene has CDR1 SNHLY and CDR2 FYNNEI. V was trimmed by 5 bases and J by 2 bases, leaving 17 bases between them. The CDR3 is 16 amino acids. The CDR3 loop reads CASSTRHRVDTDTQYF. CDR3 coding DNA: TGTGCCAGCAGTACCAGGCACAGGGTCGACACAGATACGCAGTATTTT.

The V call is TRBV10-2, the J call TRBJ1-1; the D gene is possibly TRBD1 (6 bases). The CDR3 length is 19 residues. V lost 1 base, J lost 1 base, and 22 bases lay in between. CDR1 and CDR2 (germline): WSHSY, SAAADI. This CDR3 reads CASSELPPTGFRRNTEAFF. CDR3 in DNA: TGCGCCAGCAGTGAGTTACCTCCAACAGGGTTTAGGCGGAACACTGAAGCTTTCTTT.

V usage is TRBV3-1 (or the pseudogene TRBV3-2) and J usage is TRBJ2-3, with 8 bases aligning to TRBD2. Germline trimming cut 1 base from V and 2 bases from J; bases unmatched to any gene: 2. The CDR3 spans 15 residues. Germline values: CDR1 LGHDT, CDR2 YNNKEL (reference sequence). CDR3 nucleotides: TGTGCCAGCAGCCAAGTAGCGGGAAACACAGATACGCAGTATTTT. Amino acids: CASSQVAGNTDTQYF.

The DNA of the CDR3 is TGCGCCAGCAGCCTCTCCGGGGCAGGGGTGGTCGGGGAGCTGTTTTTT. Encoded protein: CASSLSGAGVVGELFF. The J gene is TRBJ2-2, the V gene TRBV4-3; weak D call: TRBD1 (6 bases). CDR3 length: 16 amino acids. Germline-derived CDR1 and CDR2 are LGHNA and YSLEER. V lost 4 bases to trimming and J lost 7 bases, with 19 bases between them.

A single count supports this clone. This sequence joins TRBV2 and TRBJ2-1; 13 nucleotides match TRBD2. This CDR3 spans 15 amino acids. Germline CDR1 reads SNHLY; CDR2 reads FYNNEI. Trimming cost V 4 bases and J 9 bases; bases outside gene matches: 6. CDR3 coding DNA: TGTGCCAGCAGTGTAACTAGCGGGGGGGCTGGTGAGCAGTTCTTC. This translates into CASSVTSGGAGEQFF.